The 20 T cell receptor beta chains in this list originate from one sample, sequenced in a study of control samples from healthy donors and cancer patients. The table came from immunoSEQ multiplex PCR; TCRdb's copy has only in-frame clones and leaves some out. The sample shows about 140,000 clones, roughly 92% of them seen only once. Source material: blood. All receptors come from a man aged 30-40 years in good health.

V is TRBV7-4 and J is TRBJ2-7; TRBD1 is a possible D gene (5 bases). The germline gives CDR1 SGHVT, CDR2 SQSDAQ. The CDR3 runs to 19 residues. V lost 5 bases and J 4 bases, leaving 30 bases between the germline ends. In DNA, the CDR3 is TGTGCCAGCAGCCAAATCGACAGCGAACTTAAAAGAGATTTATACGAGCAGTACTTC. Amino acid sequence: CASSQIDSELKRDLYEQYF.

V is TRBV2 and J is TRBJ2-7; 7 positions match TRBD2. The V gene end was trimmed by 7 bases and the J gene end by 5 bases; junction bases not matched to a gene: 5. The CDR3 runs to 12 residues. Germline V gene sequence: CDR1 SNHLY, CDR2 FYNNEI. The CDR3 is CASNPSGNEQYF. Here the CDR3 DNA reads TGTGCCAGCAATCCTAGCGGTAACGAGCAGTACTTC.

CDR3 protein: CASSHYFMLAGGQETQYF. CDR3 in DNA: TGTGCCAGCAGCCATTATTTTATGCTAGCGGGAGGTCAAGAGACCCAGTACTTC. The chain has TRBV4-2 and TRBJ2-5; TRBD2 agrees at 11 bases. Trimming at V came to 3 bases and at J to 2 bases, leaving 11 bases not matched to a gene. Per the germline V gene, CDR1 is LGHNA and CDR2 is YNFKEQ. The CDR3 totals 18 residues.

This chain uses TRBV5-4 with TRBJ2-7, with D tentatively TRBD1 (5 bases). The germline CDR1 and CDR2 sequences are SGHNT and YYREEE (reference sequence). Trimming removed 4 bases from V and 9 bases from J, with 17 bases in between. The length of the CDR3 is 13 residues. CDR3 DNA sequence: TGTGCCAGCAGCCGTGGGCAGGGAACTGTGCAGTACTTC. This codes for CASSRGQGTVQYF.

As regards this clone: Within the sample, other DNA sequences also encode this same CDR3. The CDR3 here is CASSLGDRDNEKLFF. CDR3 in DNA: TGTGCCAGCAGCTTAGGGGACAGGGATAATGAAAAACTGTTTTTT. V gene TRBV11-2 combines with J gene TRBJ1-4; 9 bases line up with TRBD1. The CDR3 has 15 amino acids. Germline V gene sequence: CDR1 SGHAT, CDR2 FQNNGV. V shed 1 base and J 4 bases; nucleotides not matched to a gene: 1.

This CDR3 reads CASSIDLTYEQYF. The CDR3 bases are TGTGCCAGTAGTATAGATCTTACCTACGAGCAGTACTTC. This chain links TRBV19 with TRBJ2-7; no clear D gene. Germline V gene sequence: CDR1 LNHDA, CDR2 SQIVND (reference sequence). V lost 0 bases to trimming and J lost 2 bases, with 5 bases between them. CDR3 length: 13 residues.

The V call is TRBV3-1 (or the pseudogene TRBV3-2), the J call TRBJ2-1, with D perhaps being TRBD1 or TRBD2 (5 bases each). Between the trimmed V and J ends, which lost 3 bases and 5 bases, there was a span of 8 bases. Germline CDR1 and CDR2: LGHDT and YNNKEL (reference sequence). This CDR3 region has 13 residues. This CDR3 reads CASSQGTHNEQFF. As DNA, the CDR3 is TGTGCCAGCAGCCAGGGGACCCACAATGAGCAGTTCTTC.

This sequence joins TRBV19 and TRBJ1-2; 7 bases are a match to TRBD1. Losses at the gene ends were 5 bases for V and 7 bases for J; bases not matched to a gene: 7. This CDR3 contains 13 residues. Germline V gene lookup returns CDR1 LNHDA and CDR2 SQIVND (reference sequence). Here the CDR3 DNA reads TGTGCCAGTAGTGCTCAGGGGGGTTCTGGCTACACCTTC. Protein product: CASSAQGGSGYTF. Based on the CDR3 plus reference TRBV19 and TRBJ1-2, the full variable domain is DGGITQSPKYLFRKEGQNVTLSCEQNLNHDAMYWYRQDPGQGLRLIYYSQIVNDFQKGDIAEGYSVSREKKESFPLTVTSAQKNPTAFYLCASSAQGGSGYTFGSGTRLTVV.

This chain connects TRBV28 to TRBJ1-5; no clear D gene. Germline lookup yields CDR1 MDHEN and CDR2 SYDVKM. CDR3 length equals 17 residues. The ends were cut back, 2 bases at V and 2 bases at J, with 16 bases in the middle. The CDR3: CASSLRVGKRGNQPQHF. CDR3 nucleotides: TGTGCCAGCAGTTTACGGGTTGGTAAGAGGGGCAATCAGCCCCAGCATTTT.

J is TRBJ2-1 and V is TRBV19, with D possibly being TRBD2 (7 bases). Per the germline V gene, CDR1 is LNHDA and CDR2 is SQIVND (reference sequence). V was trimmed by 0 bases and J by 0 bases, leaving 15 bases between them. CDR3 length equals 18 residues. The CDR3 coding sequence is TGTGCCAGTAGTATAGAGGGGGCGGGAGAGCCCTCCTACAATGAGCAGTTCTTC. Its protein is CASSIEGAGEPSYNEQFF.

This chain links TRBV28 with TRBJ1-2; 7 bases are shared with TRBD1. Germline CDR1 and CDR2: MDHEN and SYDVKM. J was trimmed by 8 bases and V by 5 bases; bases with no gene match: 14. The CDR3 has 15 residues. The CDR3 DNA is TGTGCCAGCAGTCCATCGACAGGGAATGGGAAGGGCTACACCTTC. This encodes CASSPSTGNGKGYTF.

This rearrangement joins TRBV29-1 to TRBJ1-1; weak D call: TRBD1 (6 bases). The germline CDR1 and CDR2 sequences are SQVTM and ANQGSEA. V was clipped by 6 bases and J by 5 bases, with 10 bases between them. The CDR3 contains 11 residues. The CDR3 here is CSVPQGTEAFF. The CDR3, as DNA: TGCAGCGTACCACAGGGTACTGAAGCTTTCTTT.

The gene calls are TRBV21-1 and TRBJ2-2; TRBD2, the table's D call, was not compared with the DNA. TRBV21-1 is reported as a pseudogene. The CDR3 is made up of 19 amino acids. The CDR3 is CASSSTSGRGRLGTGELFF. In DNA form, the CDR3 reads TGTGCCAGCAGCAGCACTAGCGGAAGAGGGAGATTAGGTACCGGGGAGCTGTTTTTT.

V gene TRBV9 combines with J gene TRBJ2-3; a possible D gene is TRBD2 (5 bases). V was clipped by 3 bases and J by 4 bases, with 12 bases between them. The germline V gene has CDR1 SGDLS and CDR2 YYNGEE. The CDR3 is 14 residues long. The DNA for the CDR3 is TGTGCCAGCAGCGGAACTAGTCGGTCAGATACGCAGTATTTT. This codes for CASSGTSRSDTQYF.

This clone was picked up one time. The chain is built from TRBV6-4 and TRBJ2-5; tentatively, D is TRBD1 (6 bases). CDR1 is MRHNA and CDR2 is SNTAGT in the germline V gene. V was trimmed by 4 bases and J by 5 bases, leaving 11 bases between them. The CDR3 contains 13 residues. The CDR3 DNA sequence: TGTGCCAGCAGTGCCTCTAGGGGGGAGACCCAGTACTTC. Residues: CASSASRGETQYF.

V gene TRBV28 combines with J gene TRBJ2-7; a possible D gene is TRBD1 (6 bases). The V gene lost 6 bases and the J gene lost 7 bases, with 16 bases spanning the gap. Germline lookup yields CDR1 MDHEN and CDR2 SYDVKM. There are 13 residues in the CDR3. In DNA, the CDR3 is TGTGCCAGCAGGCATTCAGGGGTTTGGGAGCAGTACTTC. Translating gives CASRHSGVWEQYF.

The chain couples TRBV11-3 to TRBJ1-1; D unresolved. V lost 1 base to trimming and J lost 4 bases, with 7 bases between them. Germline CDR1 SGHNT, CDR2 YENEEA. This CDR3 is 13 amino acids long. CDR3 nucleotide sequence: TGTGCCAGCAGCTTAGTCGTTTCCACTGAAGCTTTCTTT. This translates into CASSLVVSTEAFF. Complete variable domain (other parts from reference TRBV11-3 and TRBJ1-1): EAGVVQSPRYKIIEKKQPVAFWCNPISGHNTLYWYLQNLGQGPELLIRYENEEAVDDSQLPKDRFSAERLKGVDSTLKIQPAELGDSAVYLCASSLVVSTEAFFGQGTRLTVV.

The chain has TRBV13 and TRBJ2-5, with a possible D match to TRBD1 (6 bases). V was cut by 2 bases and J by 5 bases, with 15 bases left in between. CDR1 PRHDT and CDR2 FYEKMQ come from the germline V gene (reference sequence). The CDR3 sequence is 15 residues long. The CDR3 coding sequence is TGTGCCAGCAGCTTAATGGGCAGGGGTTACGAGACCCAGTACTTC. It codes for CASSLMGRGYETQYF.

The V and J genes are TRBV11-3 and TRBJ2-7, with D perhaps matching TRBD1 (6 bases). Germline CDR1 and CDR2: SGHNT and YENEEA. There are 15 residues in the CDR3. V gave up 1 base and J gave up 3 bases, with 13 bases separating them. The CDR3, as DNA: TGTGCCAGCAGCTTAGTTCGGGACACCTTCTACGAGCAGTACTTC. Its translation is CASSLVRDTFYEQYF.

V usage is TRBV19 and J usage is TRBJ2-1; 7 bases are shared with TRBD2. The germline CDR1 and CDR2 sequences are LNHDA and SQIVND (reference sequence). With V trimmed by 10 bases and J by 5 bases, 11 bases remained unmatched. There are 14 residues in the CDR3. CDR3 amino acids: CAMRIGDYNNEQFF. In DNA form, the CDR3 reads TGTGCCATGCGGATCGGGGACTACAACAATGAGCAGTTCTTC.